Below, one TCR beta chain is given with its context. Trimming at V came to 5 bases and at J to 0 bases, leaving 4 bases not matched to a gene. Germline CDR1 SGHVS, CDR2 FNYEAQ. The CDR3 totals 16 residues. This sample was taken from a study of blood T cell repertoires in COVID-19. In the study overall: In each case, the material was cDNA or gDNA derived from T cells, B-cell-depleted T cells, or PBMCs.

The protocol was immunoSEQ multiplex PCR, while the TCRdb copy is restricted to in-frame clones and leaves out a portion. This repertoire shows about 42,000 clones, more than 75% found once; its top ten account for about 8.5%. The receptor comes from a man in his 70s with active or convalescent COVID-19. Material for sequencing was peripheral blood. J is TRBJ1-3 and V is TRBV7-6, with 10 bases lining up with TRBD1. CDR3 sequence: CASSGTGANSGNTIYF. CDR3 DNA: TGTGCCAGCAGCGGGACAGGGGCCAACTCTGGAAACACCATATATTTT.